A selection of T cell receptor beta chains follows, all from one sample in a study of CD8+ T cells in alopecia areata. TCRdb's copy holds only in-frame clones and misses some; the assay was immunoSEQ multiplex PCR. The repertoire holds under 150,000 clones, 53% seen once, with 0.46% in the top ten. Sequences were derived from CD4+ T cells sorted from blood, sampled at week 4, from a patient treated with tofacitinib. The receptors derive from a human donor with alopecia areata. CDR3s include the opening cysteine and the closing phenylalanine or tryptophan. Each record gives: D gene, V gene, J gene, clone size, CDR3 DNA, CDR3 protein. D genes are given only for firm matches. Part of the rows lack a size; the others show once, few, many or a class for expanded clones.

D gene: NA; V gene: TRBV6-1; J gene: TRBJ1-2; clone size: NA; CDR3 DNA: TGTGCCAGCGGGTCCCTAGGCTATGGCTACACCTTC; CDR3 protein: CASGSLGYGYTF
D gene: TRBD2; V gene: TRBV5-1; J gene: TRBJ2-3; clone size: NA; CDR3 DNA: TGCGCCAGCAGCTTAGGGGCGGGAGTCCCAGATACGCAGTATTTT; CDR3 protein: CASSLGAGVPDTQYF
D gene: TRBD2; V gene: TRBV5-1; J gene: TRBJ2-1; clone size: NA; CDR3 DNA: TGCGCCAGCAGCGCGACTAGCGGATTGTACAATGAGCAGTTCTTC; CDR3 protein: CASSATSGLYNEQFF
D gene: TRBD2; V gene: TRBV5-4; J gene: TRBJ2-1; clone size: few; CDR3 DNA: TGTGCCAGCAGCTTGGGGGGAGGGTACAATGAGCAGTTCTTC; CDR3 protein: CASSLGGGYNEQFF
D gene: NA; V gene: TRBV6-1; J gene: TRBJ1-1; clone size: few; CDR3 DNA: TGTGCCAGCAGTGTAGGGGGATACACTGAAGCTTTCTTT; CDR3 protein: CASSVGGYTEAFF
D gene: NA; V gene: TRBV11-2; J gene: TRBJ2-5; clone size: few; CDR3 DNA: TGTGCCAGCAGCTCCCTCGAGACCCAGTACTTC; CDR3 protein: CASSSLETQYF
D gene: NA; V gene: TRBV29-1; J gene: TRBJ2-4; clone size: few; CDR3 DNA: TGCAGCGACACGGACAGCCTAGCCAAAAACATTCAGTACTTC; CDR3 protein: CSDTDSLAKNIQYF
D gene: NA; V gene: TRBV5-1; J gene: TRBJ2-6; clone size: NA; CDR3 DNA: TGCGCCAGCAGCTTCCAGGGGCCCGGGGCCAACGTCCTGACTTTC; CDR3 protein: CASSFQGPGANVLTF
D gene: NA; V gene: TRBV29-1; J gene: TRBJ1-2; clone size: NA; CDR3 DNA: TGCAGCGTTGAATTGGGGGATGGCTACACCTTC; CDR3 protein: CSVELGDGYTF
D gene: NA; V gene: TRBV30; J gene: TRBJ2-3; clone size: NA; CDR3 DNA: TGTGCCTGGAGTGTAGCCGTTTACGGCAGACTCACAGATACGCAGTATTTT; CDR3 protein: CAWSVAVYGRLTDTQYF
D gene: TRBD1; V gene: TRBV10-3; J gene: TRBJ1-5; clone size: few; CDR3 DNA: TGTGCCATCAGTGATCCCGGGACAGCAAGTAACCAGCCCCAGCATTTT; CDR3 protein: CAISDPGTASNQPQHF
D gene: NA; V gene: TRBV30; J gene: TRBJ2-3; clone size: NA; CDR3 DNA: TGTGCCTGGAGTGCCCAGGGAATTCGGGCAGATACGCAGTATTTT; CDR3 protein: CAWSAQGIRADTQYF
D gene: NA; V gene: TRBV30; J gene: TRBJ2-3; clone size: NA; CDR3 DNA: TGTGCCTGGGCCAGGGGATCCCCAGATACGCAGTATTTT; CDR3 protein: CAWARGSPDTQYF
D gene: NA; V gene: TRBV29-1; J gene: TRBJ1-3; clone size: few; CDR3 DNA: TGCAGCGTTTCAAGCTTCTCTGGAAACACCATATATTTT; CDR3 protein: CSVSSFSGNTIYF
D gene: NA; V gene: TRBV30; J gene: TRBJ1-1; clone size: NA; CDR3 DNA: TGTGCCTGGAGTGTACTTCACAGATCGAACACTGAAGCTTTCTTT; CDR3 protein: CAWSVLHRSNTEAFF
D gene: TRBD1; V gene: TRBV4-1; J gene: TRBJ2-7; clone size: NA; CDR3 DNA: TGCGCCAGCAGCCATGCCCCGGGACAGGGGTCCTACGAGCAGTACTTC; CDR3 protein: CASSHAPGQGSYEQYF
D gene: NA; V gene: TRBV7-2; J gene: TRBJ1-1; clone size: NA; CDR3 DNA: TGTGCCAGCAGCCTTCTTCGGCGCATGAACACTGAAGCTTTCTTT; CDR3 protein: CASSLLRRMNTEAFF
D gene: NA; V gene: TRBV7-3; J gene: TRBJ2-5; clone size: NA; CDR3 DNA: TGTGCCAGCAGCTGGGACGGCTCTTCGGAGACCCAGTACTTC; CDR3 protein: CASSWDGSSETQYF
D gene: NA; V gene: TRBV7-9; J gene: TRBJ2-2; clone size: few; CDR3 DNA: TGTTCGGGGACGGCCGGCGGGAACGCCGGGGAGCTGTTTTTT; CDR3 protein: CSGTAGGNAGELFF
D gene: TRBD2; V gene: TRBV18; J gene: TRBJ2-5; clone size: few; CDR3 DNA: TGTGCCAGCTCACCGGGGCTAGCGGGAGAGACCCAGTACTTC; CDR3 protein: CASSPGLAGETQYF
D gene: NA; V gene: TRBV30; J gene: TRBJ2-3; clone size: NA; CDR3 DNA: TGTGCCTGGAAACGGCAGCGGAAACTCACAGATACGCAGTATTTT; CDR3 protein: CAWKRQRKLTDTQYF
D gene: NA; V gene: TRBV25-1; J gene: TRBJ2-7; clone size: NA; CDR3 DNA: TGTGCCAGCAGTGAATCCGGCAGATTAACCTACGAGCAGTACTTC; CDR3 protein: CASSESGRLTYEQYF
D gene: NA; V gene: TRBV4-2; J gene: TRBJ2-5; clone size: once; CDR3 DNA: TGTGCCAGCAGCCAAAGACAGGGACTACGCTCCCAAGAGACCCAGTACTTC; CDR3 protein: CASSQRQGLRSQETQYF
D gene: NA; V gene: TRBV29-1; J gene: TRBJ2-7; clone size: NA; CDR3 DNA: TGCAGCGTGGTAGGAGACAGCCGCTACGAGCAGTACTTC; CDR3 protein: CSVVGDSRYEQYF
D gene: TRBD1; V gene: TRBV7-3; J gene: TRBJ1-2; clone size: NA; CDR3 DNA: TGTGCCAGCAGCTGCCTCAGACAGGGGGCGAGTGGCTACACCTTC; CDR3 protein: CASSCLRQGASGYTF
D gene: NA; V gene: TRBV29-1; J gene: TRBJ2-3; clone size: few; CDR3 DNA: TGCAGCGTTGAATCGGGCGGTATCACAGATACGCAGTATTTT; CDR3 protein: CSVESGGITDTQYF
D gene: NA; V gene: TRBV6-1; J gene: TRBJ2-7; clone size: few; CDR3 DNA: TGTGCCAGCAGTGCCGACAGCCTCACGGACGAGCAGTACTTC; CDR3 protein: CASSADSLTDEQYF
D gene: NA; V gene: TRBV29-1; J gene: TRBJ1-2; clone size: NA; CDR3 DNA: TGCAGCGTTGATACGCAGGGTCACTATGGCTACACCTTC; CDR3 protein: CSVDTQGHYGYTF
D gene: TRBD1; V gene: TRBV30; J gene: TRBJ1-5; clone size: NA; CDR3 DNA: TGTGCCTGGACCGCAGGGGGGATGAATCAGCCCCAGCATTTT; CDR3 protein: CAWTAGGMNQPQHF
D gene: NA; V gene: TRBV2; J gene: TRBJ2-7; clone size: NA; CDR3 DNA: TGTGCCAGCAGTGGGCTGGGCGAGCAGTACTTC; CDR3 protein: CASSGLGEQYF
D gene: NA; V gene: TRBV6-6; J gene: TRBJ1-5; clone size: NA; CDR3 DNA: TGTGCCAGCAGTTACTCGTATGATAGCAATCAGCCCCAGCATTTT; CDR3 protein: CASSYSYDSNQPQHF
D gene: NA; V gene: TRBV29-1; J gene: TRBJ2-5; clone size: NA; CDR3 DNA: TGCAGCGGGGGTCTCGTTGAGACCCAGTACTTC; CDR3 protein: CSGGLVETQYF
D gene: TRBD1; V gene: TRBV5-1; J gene: TRBJ2-2; clone size: few; CDR3 DNA: TGCGCCAGCAGCTCAAGGACAGGGGGGAACACCGGGGAGCTGTTTTTT; CDR3 protein: CASSSRTGGNTGELFF
D gene: TRBD1; V gene: TRBV5-1; J gene: TRBJ2-2; clone size: NA; CDR3 DNA: TGCGCCAGCAGCCCACTACCCGGGACAGTAAACACCGGGGAGCTGTTTTTT; CDR3 protein: CASSPLPGTVNTGELFF
D gene: NA; V gene: TRBV30; J gene: TRBJ2-2; clone size: NA; CDR3 DNA: TGTGCCTGGGGGGTACATGTCGGGGAGCTGTTTTTT; CDR3 protein: CAWGVHVGELFF
D gene: NA; V gene: TRBV30; J gene: TRBJ1-1; clone size: NA; CDR3 DNA: TGTGCCTGGAGTATCTTGCACAGGAACACTGAAGCTTTCTTT; CDR3 protein: CAWSILHRNTEAFF
D gene: NA; V gene: TRBV11-1; J gene: TRBJ1-1; clone size: NA; CDR3 DNA: TGTGCCAGCAGCTTAGACACATGGAACACTGAAGCTTTCTTT; CDR3 protein: CASSLDTWNTEAFF
D gene: NA; V gene: TRBV25-1; J gene: TRBJ2-1; clone size: NA; CDR3 DNA: TGTGCCAGCAGTGAATATAGAGCAACATACAATGAGCAGTTCTTC; CDR3 protein: CASSEYRATYNEQFF
D gene: TRBD1; V gene: TRBV30; J gene: TRBJ2-5; clone size: NA; CDR3 DNA: TGTGCCTGGAGTGTCCTGAGGGGGCGAGAGACCCAGTACTTC; CDR3 protein: CAWSVLRGRETQYF
D gene: NA; V gene: TRBV7-9; J gene: TRBJ2-3; clone size: NA; CDR3 DNA: TGTGCCAGCAGCTTGGGAAATAGGGATACGCAGTATTTT; CDR3 protein: CASSLGNRDTQYF
D gene: NA; V gene: TRBV2; J gene: TRBJ2-6; clone size: NA; CDR3 DNA: TGTGCCAGCAGTCGCAGGGGCTCTGGGGCCAACGTCCTGACTTTC; CDR3 protein: CASSRRGSGANVLTF
D gene: NA; V gene: TRBV29-1; J gene: TRBJ2-6; clone size: NA; CDR3 DNA: TGCAGCGTTGAAGACCCCGAAAGGTCTGGGGCCAACGTCCTGACTTTC; CDR3 protein: CSVEDPERSGANVLTF
D gene: TRBD1; V gene: TRBV19; J gene: TRBJ1-2; clone size: once; CDR3 DNA: TGTGCCAGTAGTCTGGACAGGGGGCGGAACTATGGCTACACCTTC; CDR3 protein: CASSLDRGRNYGYTF
D gene: TRBD2; V gene: TRBV7-2; J gene: TRBJ2-3; clone size: NA; CDR3 DNA: TGTGCCAGCAGCCGCCAGGTGACGGGCGGGAGTTCAGATACGCAGTATTTT; CDR3 protein: CASSRQVTGGSSDTQYF
D gene: TRBD1; V gene: TRBV7-2; J gene: TRBJ2-7; clone size: NA; CDR3 DNA: TGTGCCAGCAGCCTAACAGGGGGTACTTACGAGCAGTACTTC; CDR3 protein: CASSLTGGTYEQYF
D gene: TRBD2; V gene: TRBV4-1; J gene: TRBJ2-2; clone size: few; CDR3 DNA: TGCGCCAGCAGCCAAGGCTGGACTAGCGGGAACACCGGGGAGCTGTTTTTT; CDR3 protein: CASSQGWTSGNTGELFF
D gene: NA; V gene: TRBV4-1; J gene: TRBJ2-6; clone size: NA; CDR3 DNA: TGCGCCAGCAGCCAAGATGCAGGGTTCAACGTCCTGACTTTC; CDR3 protein: CASSQDAGFNVLTF
D gene: NA; V gene: TRBV30; J gene: TRBJ2-7; clone size: NA; CDR3 DNA: TGTGCCTGGAGTGTAAGTAGGGGCCTCCTCTACGAGCAGTACTTC; CDR3 protein: CAWSVSRGLLYEQYF
D gene: NA; V gene: TRBV10-3; J gene: TRBJ2-1; clone size: few; CDR3 DNA: TGTGCCATCAGCTCTGTGCAAGGAGGGCCTTACAATGAGCAGTTCTTC; CDR3 protein: CAISSVQGGPYNEQFF
D gene: TRBD2; V gene: TRBV30; J gene: TRBJ2-7; clone size: NA; CDR3 DNA: TGTGCCTGGAGTTCGGGACTAGCGGGGGACGAGCAGTACTTC; CDR3 protein: CAWSSGLAGDEQYF
D gene: NA; V gene: TRBV10-3; J gene: TRBJ2-7; clone size: few; CDR3 DNA: TGTGCCATCAGGGGGAACTACGAGCAGTACTTC; CDR3 protein: CAIRGNYEQYF
D gene: NA; V gene: TRBV25-1; J gene: TRBJ1-2; clone size: once; CDR3 DNA: TGTGCCAGCAGTGAATATGGTCAAAGCTATGGCTACACCTTC; CDR3 protein: CASSEYGQSYGYTF
D gene: NA; V gene: TRBV30; J gene: TRBJ2-1; clone size: NA; CDR3 DNA: TGTGCCTGGACCGAGAGCTCCTACAATGAGCAGTTCTTC; CDR3 protein: CAWTESSYNEQFF
D gene: TRBD1; V gene: TRBV7-6; J gene: TRBJ1-6; clone size: NA; CDR3 DNA: TGTGCCAGCAGCTCGACAGGGAGATCACCCCTCCACTTT; CDR3 protein: CASSSTGRSPLHF
D gene: NA; V gene: TRBV18; J gene: TRBJ1-4; clone size: NA; CDR3 DNA: TGTGCCAGCTCACTTCAGACAGGAAGAAATGAAAAACTGTTTTTT; CDR3 protein: CASSLQTGRNEKLFF
D gene: TRBD2; V gene: TRBV13; J gene: TRBJ2-3; clone size: few; CDR3 DNA: TGTGCCAGCAGCCCCTCGGGACTAATAGATACGCAGTATTTT; CDR3 protein: CASSPSGLIDTQYF